The 3 T cell receptor beta chains below all came from one sample that was sequenced in a study of cytomegalovirus exposure and HLA in healthy donors. Amplification used 60 Vbeta primers and 13 Jbeta primers. Profiling relied on immunoSEQ multiplex PCR, and the TCRdb table lists in-frame clones only, not all of them. The sample has 150,000 to 200,000 clones, about four fifths seen once. The sequencing sample was made of PBMCs. These receptor sequences come from a woman aged 30 to 39 in good health and CMV-seronegative.

This chain connects TRBV7-6 to TRBJ2-1; 7 nucleotides line up with TRBD2. Trimming at V came to 1 base and at J to 5 bases, leaving 5 bases not matched to a gene. CDR3 size: 15 residues. In germline, CDR1 is SGHVS, CDR2 FNYEAQ. The CDR3 DNA reads as TGTGCCAGCAGCTTAGTTAGCGGGTTGAACAATGAGCAGTTCTTC. This gives the protein CASSLVSGLNNEQFF. The whole variable domain, filled in from reference TRBV7-6 and TRBJ2-1, reads GAGVSQSPRYKVTKRGQDVALRCDPISGHVSLYWYRQALGQGPEFLTYFNYEAQQDKSGLPNDRFSAERPEGSISTLTIQRTEQRDSAMYRCASSLVSGLNNEQFFGPGTRLTVL.

This clone showed up just a few times. V is TRBV25-1 and J is TRBJ1-6; D is undetermined. Trimming took off 3 bases at V and 0 bases at J, with 6 bases between the two ends. CDR3 length: 15 residues. The germline CDR1 and CDR2 sequences are MGHDK and SYGVNS. The CDR3 region has the DNA TGTGCCAGCAGTGAGTGGAGCTCCTATAATTCACCCCTCCACTTT. This translates into CASSEWSSYNSPLHF.

This clone occurred a few times. This sequence joins TRBV25-1 and TRBJ1-1; 9 nucleotides align to TRBD1. The CDR3 extends over 13 amino acids. V trimming: 6 bases; J trimming: 3 bases; junction bases outside the gene matches: 2. From germline, CDR1 is MGHDK and CDR2 SYGVNS. The DNA for the CDR3 is TGTGCCAGCAGGAGACAGGGGGACACTGAAGCTTTCTTT. Translating gives CASRRQGDTEAFF.